The present T cell receptor beta chain was sequenced within a study of blood T cell repertoires in COVID-19. Germline CDR1 is SNHLY and CDR2 is FYNNEI. The trim removed 6 bases at V and 1 base at J, leaving 6 bases unmatched. The CDR3 has 15 amino acids. The data were produced by immunoSEQ multiplex PCR, yet TCRdb's version contains in-frame clones alone and is incomplete. The sample consists of about 250,000 clones, 70% to 75% of them appearing once. The sequence was obtained from a woman older than 75 with acute or convalescent COVID-19. The chain links TRBV2 to TRBJ1-2; 9 nucleotides agree with TRBD1. The material sequenced was peripheral blood. The CDR3: CASSQGQGGNYGYTF. The DNA of the CDR3 is TGTGCCAGCAGCCAGGGACAGGGAGGTAACTATGGCTACACCTTC.